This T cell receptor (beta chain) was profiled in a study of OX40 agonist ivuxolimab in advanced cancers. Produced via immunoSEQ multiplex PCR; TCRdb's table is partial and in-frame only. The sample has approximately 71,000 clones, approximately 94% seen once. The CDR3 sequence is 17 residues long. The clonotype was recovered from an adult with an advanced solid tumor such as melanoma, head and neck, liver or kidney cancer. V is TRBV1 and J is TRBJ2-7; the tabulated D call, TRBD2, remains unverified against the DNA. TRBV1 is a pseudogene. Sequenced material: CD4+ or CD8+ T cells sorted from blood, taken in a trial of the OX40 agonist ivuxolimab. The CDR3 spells CTSSQDRPGTSDYEQYF. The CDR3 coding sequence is TGCACCAGCAGCCAAGATAGGCCCGGGACTAGCGACTACGAGCAGTACTTC.